This T cell receptor beta chain comes out of a study of blood T cell repertoires in COVID-19. Study background: T cells, B-cell-depleted T cells, or PBMCs provided the cDNA or gDNA that served as material.

In the source study's methods: Amplification from reference gene primers served as the basis for estimated nucleated cell counts. The table came from immunoSEQ multiplex PCR; TCRdb's copy has only in-frame clones and leaves some out. V, J and clone size were drawn from that table, and D and trimming were deduced from the DNA. Of tens of thousands of clones in the sample, about nine tenths were seen once. Material for sequencing was peripheral blood. The sequence derives from a male donor with acute or convalescent COVID-19.

DNA of the CDR3: TGTGCCAGCAGCTTATCTCCGGGACTTCACACCGGGGAGCTGTTTTTT. Translated, it gives CASSLSPGLHTGELFF. This rearrangement joins TRBV7-3 to TRBJ2-2, with D possibly TRBD2 on 6 matching bases. The CDR3 is made up of 16 amino acids. Per germline, CDR1 SGHTA and CDR2 FQGTGA. Trimming stripped 2 bases from V and 3 bases from J, with 13 bases between.